This note documents a single T cell receptor beta chain sequence. Its specificity is not known. Some clones are missing from TCRdb's copy, which holds only in-frame ones; the method was immunoSEQ multiplex PCR. The sample has about 2.4 million clones, just over 90% seen once; the top ten hold about 0.13%. This sample is drawn from a study of shared clonotypes between healthy human individuals. Study-level background: CD8 memory received one plate per donor, CD8 naive two, CD4 memory three and CD4 naive three.

Study conclusions and caveats: Inspection by rarefaction showed sorted-subset sequencing to be incomplete despite large depth. The four-donor shared clonotypes exceeded non-shared clonotypes in generation probability, with non-shared ones scoring lower.

The sample consisted of naive CD4+ T cells sorted from blood. This sample's subset: CD45RA+ positively selected. This TCR came from a man between 18 and 35 years old in good health.

CDR3 loop: CASRPLLPGQGAGANVLTF. The CDR3 DNA reads TGCGCCAGCAGACCGCTCCTACCGGGACAGGGAGCCGGGGCCAACGTCCTGACTTTC. The rearrangement joins TRBV5-1 to TRBJ2-6; 9 bases align to TRBD1. The V gene end was trimmed by 5 bases and the J gene end by 4 bases; junction bases not matched to a gene: 16. Germline V lookup: CDR1 SGHRS, CDR2 YFSETQ. This CDR3 spans 19 amino acids.